One sample yielded the 28 T cell receptor beta chains listed below, sequenced in a study of cytomegalovirus exposure and HLA in healthy donors. With 60 Vbeta and 13 Jbeta primers, the PCR was carried out. Profiled with immunoSEQ multiplex PCR; TCRdb holds only in-frame clones, not every one. The data hold roughly 100,000 clones, with roughly three quarters observed a single time. The sequencing sample was made of PBMCs. The receptor source for this set is a woman aged 60-70 years in good health and CMV-seropositive.

This clone was seen only a few times. This chain joins TRBV19 and TRBJ2-7, with 13 positions matching TRBD2. The CDR3 totals 16 residues. The V gene's germline CDR1 is LNHDA and CDR2 SQIVND (reference sequence). The J segment lost 5 bases and the V segment lost 3 bases, leaving 7 bases of the junction unmatched. The CDR3 region is CASSMGLAGKRNEQYF. CDR3 nucleotides: TGTGCCAGTAGTATGGGACTAGCGGGGAAACGGAACGAGCAGTACTTC.

This chain uses TRBV28 with TRBJ1-1; TRBD1 is a possible D gene (5 bases). The CDR3 totals 14 residues. V gave up 6 bases and J gave up 4 bases, with 15 bases separating them. Germline CDR1 and CDR2: MDHEN and SYDVKM. CDR3 in DNA: TGTGCCAGCAGGAACGGGGGAATGAGCACTGAAGCTTTCTTT. It yields the protein CASRNGGMSTEAFF.

This chain links TRBV25-1 with TRBJ1-1; D remains unclear. CDR3 length: 16 amino acids. The V gene lost 3 bases and the J gene lost 1 base, with 15 bases spanning the gap. CDR1 and CDR2 (germline): MGHDK, SYGVNS. CDR3 region: CASSEKVARQNTEAFF. As DNA, the CDR3 is TGTGCCAGCAGTGAGAAGGTGGCCAGGCAGAACACTGAAGCTTTCTTT.

The chain has TRBV25-1 and TRBJ2-1, with D maybe TRBD1 (6 bases). The germline gives CDR1 MGHDK, CDR2 SYGVNS. Trimming left V 7 bases short and J 3 bases short, with 16 bases between. CDR3 length equals 15 residues. The CDR3 reads CASKSGAQFYNEQFF. In nucleotides, the CDR3 is TGTGCCAGCAAATCAGGGGCACAGTTCTACAATGAGCAGTTCTTC.

The rearrangement uses TRBV18 and TRBJ1-1; D gene unclear. Trimming shortened V by 3 bases and J by 0 bases, and 11 bases separated the two germline ends. Germline V gene data show CDR1 as KGHSH and CDR2 as LQKENI. The CDR3 is 15 residues long. CDR3 residues: CASSPFQSMNTEAFF. Here the CDR3 DNA reads TGTGCCAGCTCACCTTTTCAAAGCATGAACACTGAAGCTTTCTTT. Drawing the rest from reference TRBV18 and TRBJ1-1, the complete variable domain is NAGVMQNPRHLVRRRGQEARLRCSPMKGHSHVYWYRQLPEEGLKFMVYLQKENIIDESGMPKERFSAEFPKEGPSILRIQQVVRGDSAAYFCASSPFQSMNTEAFFGQGTRLTVV.

This clone was recorded many times. This chain links TRBV7-9 with TRBJ1-3; no definite D call. The CDR3 length is 15 residues. Per germline, CDR1 SEHNR and CDR2 FQNEAQ (reference sequence). V lost 4 bases, J lost 0 bases, and 10 bases lay in between. The CDR3 reads CASSSRTPSGNTIYF. CDR3 nucleotides: TGTGCCAGCAGCTCCCGGACTCCCTCTGGAAACACCATATATTTT.

V and J are TRBV4-1 and TRBJ2-7, with 10 positions matching TRBD2. Germline V gives CDR1 MGHRA, CDR2 YSYEKL. V shed 1 base, J shed 2 bases, and the junction held 8 bases outside the gene matches. CDR3 length: 17 residues. This CDR3 reads CASSQGLAGADTYEQYF. The CDR3 DNA reads as TGCGCCAGCAGCCAAGGGCTAGCGGGAGCCGATACCTACGAGCAGTACTTC.

The chain recombines TRBV11-2 with TRBJ1-2, with unresolved D. CDR1 and CDR2 from the germline V gene are SGHAT and FQNNGV. Trimming pared 6 bases from V and 2 bases from J, leaving 13 bases between. CDR3 size: 14 residues. In DNA, the CDR3 is TGTGCCAGCAGACGATCTCCCACAAACTATGGCTACACCTTC. Amino acid sequence: CASRRSPTNYGYTF.

The rearrangement links TRBV7-9 to TRBJ2-1; 8 nucleotides line up with TRBD1. The CDR3 loop spans 14 amino acids. The J segment lost 4 bases and the V segment lost 5 bases, leaving 4 bases of the junction unmatched. Per the germline V gene, CDR1 is SEHNR and CDR2 is FQNEAQ (reference sequence). This chain's CDR3 is CASSGRDRYNEQFF. The CDR3 DNA sequence: TGTGCCAGCAGCGGACGGGACAGGTACAATGAGCAGTTCTTC.

This chain links TRBV4-1 with TRBJ1-2; D not resolved. The CDR3 covers 13 residues. The germline gives CDR1 MGHRA, CDR2 YSYEKL. Trimming left V 0 bases short and J 7 bases short, with 9 bases between. The CDR3 DNA reads TGCGCCAGCAGCCAAGATTACACGTCTGGCTACACCTTC. As protein: CASSQDYTSGYTF.

This sequence joins TRBV5-4 and TRBJ2-7; TRBD2 matches at 13 bases. J lost 1 base, V lost 2 bases, and 3 bases had no gene match. The CDR3 is made up of 16 amino acids. CDR1 SGHNT and CDR2 YYREEE come from the germline V gene (reference sequence). CDR3 sequence: CASSFWGLAGSYEQYF. CDR3 bases: TGTGCCAGCAGCTTTTGGGGACTAGCGGGATCCTACGAGCAGTACTTC.

This clone was counted between two and nine times. The chain has TRBV6-5 and TRBJ1-1; 7 bases fit TRBD1. The germline V gene encodes CDR1 MNHEY and CDR2 SVGAGI. This CDR3 is built from 13 residues. Trimming cost V 2 bases and J 4 bases; bases outside gene matches: 1. CDR3 nucleotide sequence: TGTGCCAGCAGTTACAGGGGGCGCACTGAAGCTTTCTTT. Protein sequence: CASSYRGRTEAFF.

The V gene is TRBV6-5, the J gene TRBJ1-5, with a possible D match to TRBD1 (6 bases). Germline loops: CDR1 MNHEY, CDR2 SVGAGI. The V end was cut by 6 bases, the J end by 4 bases, with 13 bases between. This CDR3 is 14 amino acids long. CDR3 DNA: TGTGCCAGCAGCCTCCAACAGGGTAATCAGCCCCAGCATTTT. Protein sequence: CASSLQQGNQPQHF.

The rearrangement uses TRBV5-1 and TRBJ2-7; 7 bases line up with TRBD1. This CDR3 contains 15 residues. The trim removed 7 bases at V and 4 bases at J, leaving 14 bases unmatched. Germline CDR1 SGHRS, CDR2 YFSETQ. The CDR3 bases are TGCGCCAGCCGGCCTCTACCGGGACAGACGTACGAGCAGTACTTC. Its protein is CASRPLPGQTYEQYF. Full variable domain (remainder filled in from reference TRBV5-1 and TRBJ2-7): KAGVTQTPRYLIKTRGQQVTLSCSPISGHRSVSWYQQTPGQGLQFLFEYFSETQRNKGNFPGRFSGRQFSNSRSEMNVSTLELGDSALYLCASRPLPGQTYEQYFGPGTRLTVT.

The rearrangement links TRBV30 to TRBJ1-5, with D hard to call. In germline, CDR1 is GTSNPN, CDR2 SVGIG (reference sequence). This CDR3 comprises 15 residues. V dropped 0 bases and J dropped 4 bases, with 13 bases sitting between them. The CDR3 sequence is CAWSVYPTPNQPQHF. The CDR3 region has the DNA TGTGCCTGGAGTGTATACCCGACACCTAATCAGCCCCAGCATTTT.

This CDR3 is CASSDEGAVGGYTF. CDR3 nucleotide sequence: TGTGCCAGCAGTGACGAGGGGGCGGTTGGGGGCTACACCTTC. The chain has TRBV6-4 and TRBJ1-2, with 7 nucleotides matching TRBD1. The CDR3 covers 14 residues. CDR1 is MRHNA and CDR2 is SNTAGT in the germline V gene. Trimming cost V 2 bases and J 8 bases; bases outside gene matches: 8.

The chain combines TRBV28 with TRBJ2-2; D is uncertain. The CDR3 totals 15 residues. The germline V gene has CDR1 MDHEN and CDR2 SYDVKM. V shed 5 bases and J shed 8 bases, with 18 bases lying between them. CDR3 sequence (DNA): TGTGCCAGCAGTCCAAGACTGCCAAACAAGGGGGAGCTGTTTTTT. Its protein is CASSPRLPNKGELFF.

In its sample, this clone was seen a few times. The chain employs TRBV10-2 and TRBJ2-1; TRBD2 matches at 7 bases. The germline CDR1 and CDR2 sequences are WSHSY and SAAADI. Trimming cost V 6 bases and J 4 bases; bases outside gene matches: 9. CDR3 length equals 15 residues. The CDR3 DNA is TGCGCCAGCAGAGAATGGGCAGCGGGGTACAATGAGCAGTTCTTC. This encodes CASREWAAGYNEQFF.

This chain joins TRBV19 and TRBJ2-5; D not certain. V was pared by 1 base and J by 3 bases, with 6 bases between. The CDR3 spans 13 residues. Germline CDR1 reads LNHDA; CDR2 reads SQIVND (reference sequence). The CDR3 spells CASSIGQEETQYF. Here the CDR3 DNA reads TGTGCCAGTAGTATAGGGCAAGAAGAGACCCAGTACTTC.

The rearrangement joins TRBV2 to TRBJ2-2; 8 positions match TRBD2. Germline V gene lookup returns CDR1 SNHLY and CDR2 FYNNEI. The CDR3 runs to 17 residues. The J segment lost 6 bases and the V segment lost 7 bases, leaving 16 bases of the junction unmatched. This chain's CDR3 is CASKSRGGRTSAGELFF. In nucleotides, the CDR3 is TGTGCCAGCAAGTCTCGGGGGGGACGGACGTCGGCCGGGGAGCTGTTTTTT.

The chain uses TRBV14 and TRBJ1-3; D unresolved. Germline CDR1 and CDR2: SGHDN and FVKESK. The CDR3 totals 12 residues. V was trimmed by 4 bases and J by 4 bases, leaving 5 bases between them. CDR3 region: CASSPQGNTIYF. As DNA, the CDR3 is TGTGCCAGCAGCCCCCAGGGAAACACCATATATTTT.

Worth noting for this clone: This sample also contains other DNA sequences that code for the same CDR3. V and J are TRBV5-4 and TRBJ2-7, with 9 bases that match TRBD1. Germline V gene lookup returns CDR1 SGHNT and CDR2 YYREEE (reference sequence). The CDR3 is 13 amino acids. J lost 4 bases, V lost 2 bases, and 1 base had no gene match. The CDR3 DNA reads TGTGCCAGCAGCTTACAGGGGGCATACGAGCAGTACTTC. Its protein product is CASSLQGAYEQYF.

The chain recombines TRBV7-9 with TRBJ2-1; D may be TRBD2 (5 bases). Germline V gene sequence: CDR1 SEHNR, CDR2 FQNEAQ (reference sequence). With 4 bases removed from V and 7 bases from J, the gap between germline ends came to 14 bases. The CDR3 totals 14 residues. CDR3 region: CASSYSVRGNEQFF. The CDR3 DNA reads as TGTGCCAGCAGCTATTCCGTTAGAGGGAATGAGCAGTTCTTC.

V usage is TRBV27 and J usage is TRBJ2-3; 7 bases are shared with TRBD1. The CDR3 is 15 amino acids. The germline V gene encodes CDR1 MNHEY and CDR2 SMNVEV (reference sequence). The V and J ends lost 2 bases and 3 bases, in that order; junction bases with no gene match: 5. The CDR3 sequence is CASSLKGAGTDTQYF. The CDR3, as DNA: TGTGCCAGCAGTTTAAAGGGGGCAGGGACAGATACGCAGTATTTT.

The chain couples TRBV7-3 to TRBJ2-7, with a tentative D call TRBD2 (5 bases). CDR3 length: 12 amino acids. The germline CDR1 and CDR2 sequences are SGHTA and FQGTGA. V lost 5 bases, J lost 9 bases, and 14 bases lay in between. As DNA, the CDR3 is TGTGCCAGCAGCGCGGAGGTCGGTCGGCAGTACTTC. This codes for CASSAEVGRQYF.

The chain joins TRBV6-1 to TRBJ2-4; D is uncertain. The germline gives CDR1 MNHNS, CDR2 SASEGT. The CDR3 contains 16 residues. The V end lost 1 base, the J end lost 2 bases, and 12 bases lay between the germline ends. The CDR3 bases are TGTGCCAGCAGTGAAGAGGTAGCCGGGTCCAAAAACATTCAGTACTTC. Its protein product is CASSEEVAGSKNIQYF.

This chain uses TRBV19 with TRBJ2-2, with 7 bases identical to TRBD2. Looked up from germline, CDR1 is LNHDA and CDR2 is SQIVND (reference sequence). This CDR3 comprises 15 residues. V was clipped by 10 bases and J by 3 bases; unmatched bases: 11. CDR3 residues: CATTLGGSYTGELFF. In nucleotides, the CDR3 is TGTGCCACAACACTCGGGGGGAGCTACACCGGGGAGCTGTTTTTT.

The chain links TRBV29-1 to TRBJ2-1; 9 bases fit TRBD1. The V and J ends lost 8 bases and 9 bases, in that order; junction bases with no gene match: 11. The germline gives CDR1 SQVTM, CDR2 ANQGSEA. The CDR3 loop spans 13 amino acids. Written as DNA, the CDR3 is TGCAGCACCGGGACAGGGATGTTCGGTGAGCAGTTCTTC. This gives the protein CSTGTGMFGEQFF.